The rows below give T cell receptor beta chains drawn from one sample of a study of OX40 agonist ivuxolimab in advanced cancers. Only in-frame clones appear in the TCRdb table, and some are missing; sequencing was by immunoSEQ multiplex PCR. Of about 49,000 clones listed, 85% were seen once; the top ten hold roughly 20%. The source material was CD4+ or CD8+ T cells sorted from blood, sampled in a trial of the OX40 agonist ivuxolimab. The source of these receptors is an adult with an advanced solid tumor such as melanoma, head and neck, liver or kidney cancer. Each CDR3 is given without its conserved first and last residue.

V gene: TRBV6-5; CDR3 protein: ASSVRGTQY
V gene: TRBV7-2; CDR3 protein: ASSFGPLYEQY
V gene: TRBV4-3; CDR3 protein: ASSHLDTGELF
V gene: TRBV28; CDR3 protein: ASSLGAANEQF
V gene: TRBV9; CDR3 protein: ASSQNEAETYNEQF
V gene: TRBV5-5; CDR3 protein: ATGGLDGLNTEAF
V gene: TRBV10-1; CDR3 protein: ASRDRGTENIQY
V gene: TRBV21-1; CDR3 protein: ASSRPLGPSSYNSPLH
V gene: TRBV19; CDR3 protein: ASTGDQGVYEQY
V gene: TRBV19; CDR3 protein: ASSITMGKTEAF
V gene: TRBV28; CDR3 protein: ASSLRTSGEQF
V gene: TRBV5-4; CDR3 protein: ASSLADSSYEQY
V gene: TRBV9; CDR3 protein: ASSVSDGLGETQY
V gene: TRBV30; CDR3 protein: AWGTRGGGNEQF
V gene: TRBV27; CDR3 protein: ASSLGGLNYGYT
V gene: TRBV7-9; CDR3 protein: ASSLLAGGTDSPYNEQF